Presented here are 19 T cell receptor beta chains from one specimen sequenced in a study of beta chain features in type 1 diabetes. Overall study findings and caveats: Shorter TCRB CDR3s, moderately but significantly so, marked every one of the four CD4+ subsets in Type 1 diabetes patients.

All of the isolated RNA was reverse transcribed, so expressed TCRB transcripts were sequenced. Using immunoSEQ multiplex PCR, the repertoire was profiled, and TCRdb retains in-frame clones only, with some absent. The table shows 300,000 to 450,000 clones, with roughly an eighth occurring only once. Their specific antigens are unknown. The sequencing input was naive CD4+ T cells from blood. The receptor source for this set is a young woman with type 1 diabetes.

The rearrangement joins TRBV6-5 to TRBJ2-1, with TRBD2 matching 8 bases. CDR1 MNHEY and CDR2 SVGAGI come from the germline V gene. V was clipped by 6 bases and J by 5 bases; unmatched bases: 6. CDR3 length: 14 amino acids. This chain's CDR3 is CASRQRERNNEQFF. The CDR3 DNA reads TGTGCCAGCAGACAGCGGGAGAGAAACAATGAGCAGTTCTTC.

This clone was counted only a few times. V usage is TRBV19 and J usage is TRBJ2-3; 10 bases align to TRBD2. This CDR3 is 15 amino acids long. Unmatched junction bases numbered 12, after V lost 10 bases and J lost 5 bases. CDR1 is LNHDA, CDR2 SQIVND, per germline (reference sequence). As DNA, the CDR3 is TGTGCCACCGTTGTAGCGGGAGGATCGGGAGATACGCAGTATTTT. It yields the protein CATVVAGGSGDTQYF.

The chain employs TRBV9 and TRBJ1-1; D is possibly TRBD1 (6 bases). The ends were cut back, 2 bases at V and 6 bases at J, with 17 bases in the middle. The germline gives CDR1 SGDLS, CDR2 YYNGEE. This CDR3 contains 15 residues. CDR3 sequence (DNA): TGTGCCAGCAGCGTTCTACTTACAGGGACGGCTGAAGCTTTCTTT. Translation: CASSVLLTGTAEAFF.

The chain combines TRBV25-1 with TRBJ2-5, with TRBD1 matching over 9 bases. CDR1 MGHDK and CDR2 SYGVNS come from the germline V gene. The V gene end was trimmed by 4 bases and the J gene end by 4 bases; junction bases not matched to a gene: 10. The CDR3 is 16 residues long. This CDR3 reads CASSALGTGQAETQYF. The CDR3 coding sequence is TGTGCCAGCAGTGCGTTGGGGACAGGGCAGGCAGAGACCCAGTACTTC.

This clone was seen a few times. V is TRBV7-9 and J is TRBJ2-1; TRBD2 aligns across 7 bases. Germline CDR1 reads SEHNR; CDR2 reads FQNEAQ (reference sequence). J was trimmed by 8 bases and V by 3 bases; bases with no gene match: 7. The CDR3 is made up of 14 amino acids. The CDR3 here is CASSFQGLLHEQFF. Written as DNA, the CDR3 is TGTGCCAGCAGCTTCCAGGGACTACTTCATGAGCAGTTCTTC.

This clone showed up just a few times. This chain connects TRBV6-5 to TRBJ2-2; a weak D match, TRBD2 (5 bases). This CDR3 spans 15 amino acids. V was pared by 6 bases and J by 0 bases, with 11 bases between. Germline CDR1 MNHEY, CDR2 SVGAGI. CDR3 nucleotides: TGTGCCAGCAGCCAGGACTTACCGAACACCGGGGAGCTGTTTTTT. Translated: CASSQDLPNTGELFF.

J is TRBJ2-7 and V is TRBV10-3; D is possibly TRBD1 (6 bases). V was shortened by 0 bases and J by 3 bases, with 9 bases between the two germline ends. Germline CDR1 is ENHRY and CDR2 is SYGVKD. The CDR3 totals 14 residues. The CDR3 sequence: CAISESVGGYEQYF. The CDR3 DNA reads as TGTGCCATCAGTGAGTCGGTAGGGGGCTACGAGCAGTACTTC.

This clone was observed a few times. V is TRBV28 and J is TRBJ1-1, with 8 bases lining up with TRBD1. Germline values: CDR1 MDHEN, CDR2 SYDVKM. The CDR3 length is 17 residues. V dropped 8 bases and J dropped 0; count of bases not matched to a gene: 14. CDR3 coding DNA: TGTGCCAGCTCTATAATAGGACAGGGCGTCATGAACACTGAAGCTTTCTTT. Its translation is CASSIIGQGVMNTEAFF.

The rearrangement links TRBV5-1 to TRBJ2-3, with 7 nucleotides matching TRBD2. The CDR3 consists of 14 residues. CDR1 SGHRS and CDR2 YFSETQ come from the germline V gene. V was pared by 4 bases and J by 5 bases, with 7 bases of the junction left unmatched. CDR3 in DNA: TGCGCCAGCAGCCTGGCGGGAGCCAAAGATACGCAGTATTTT. Protein product: CASSLAGAKDTQYF. Complete variable domain (other parts from reference TRBV5-1 and TRBJ2-3): KAGVTQTPRYLIKTRGQQVTLSCSPISGHRSVSWYQQTPGQGLQFLFEYFSETQRNKGNFPGRFSGRQFSNSRSEMNVSTLELGDSALYLCASSLAGAKDTQYFGPGTRLTVL.

In its sample, this clone was seen a few times. The chain combines TRBV5-1 with TRBJ2-1; 9 bases line up with TRBD1. Germline V gene lookup returns CDR1 SGHRS and CDR2 YFSETQ. This CDR3 contains 14 residues. V lost 7 bases to trimming and J lost 9 bases; unmatched junction nucleotides: 11. CDR3 sequence (DNA): TGCGCCAGCTACCCCGGGACAGGGTCAGGTGAGCAGTTCTTC. Protein sequence: CASYPGTGSGEQFF.

The V gene is TRBV7-2, the J gene TRBJ1-1; D is perhaps TRBD1 (6 bases). V was cut by 11 bases and J by 6 bases, with 19 bases left in between. Germline assignment: CDR1 SGHTA and CDR2 FQGNSA. This CDR3 has 13 amino acids. The CDR3 DNA follows: TGTGCCGCCGGGGGGGCAGGGTTCCCTGAAGCTTTCTTT. Translation gives CAAGGAGFPEAFF.

CDR3 coding DNA: TGTGCCAGCAGCATACAGGAGAACACTGAAGCTTTCTTT. Its protein product is CASSIQENTEAFF. J is TRBJ1-1 and V is TRBV7-9; TRBD1 is a possible D gene (5 bases). Trimming shortened V by 5 bases and J by 1 base, and 8 bases separated the two germline ends. The CDR3 length is 13 residues. Germline loops: CDR1 SEHNR, CDR2 FQNEAQ (reference sequence).

This clone was counted once. Within the sample, other DNA sequences also encode this same CDR3. V usage is TRBV7-9 and J usage is TRBJ2-3, with D possibly TRBD1 on 6 matching bases. Per germline, CDR1 SEHNR and CDR2 FQNEAQ (reference sequence). The CDR3 length is 15 residues. V lost 4 bases to trimming and J lost 0 bases, with 11 bases between them. The CDR3 nucleotides read TGTGCCAGCAGCTCGGACAGATCTAGCACAGATACGCAGTATTTT. Its protein product is CASSSDRSSTDTQYF.

This clone has just a few counts. The gene calls are TRBV5-6 and TRBJ2-7, with 10 positions matching TRBD2. The CDR3 spans 13 residues. The V segment lost 5 bases and the J segment 7 bases; nucleotides outside the gene matches: 6. Germline CDR1 is SGHDT and CDR2 is YYEEEE. The CDR3 coding sequence is TGTGCCAGCAGACTAGCGGGAACGGGGGAGCAGTACTTC. Its translation is CASRLAGTGEQYF. Filled out from reference TRBV5-6 and TRBJ2-7, the complete variable domain reads DAGVTQSPTHLIKTRGQQVTLRCSPKSGHDTVSWYQQALGQGPQFIFQYYEEEERQRGNFPDRFSGHQFPNYSSELNVNALLLGDSALYLCASRLAGTGEQYFGPGTRLTVT.

The chain links TRBV19 to TRBJ1-5; D remains ambiguous. The CDR3 runs 12 residues. V shed 7 bases and J shed 2 bases, with 6 bases lying between them. Germline lookup yields CDR1 LNHDA and CDR2 SQIVND (reference sequence). The CDR3 protein is CASTRGNQPQHF. The CDR3, as DNA: TGTGCCAGTACGAGGGGCAATCAGCCCCAGCATTTT.

This sequence joins TRBV30 and TRBJ1-2; 9 bases agree with TRBD1. The length of the CDR3 is 17 residues. Germline CDR1 and CDR2: GTSNPN and SVGIG (reference sequence). V lost 2 bases to trimming and J lost 2 bases; unmatched junction nucleotides: 12. CDR3 residues: CAWSRGQGPASNYGYTF. CDR3 bases: TGTGCCTGGAGTCGGGGACAGGGTCCTGCCTCAAACTATGGCTACACCTTC. Combining the CDR3 with reference TRBV30 and TRBJ1-2 gives the whole variable domain SQTIHQWPATLVQPVGSPLSLECTVEGTSNPNLYWYRQAAGRGLQLLFYSVGIGQISSEVPQNLSASRPQDRQFILSSKKLLLSDSGFYLCAWSRGQGPASNYGYTFGSGTRLTVV.

This clone was found a few times. The chain is built from TRBV29-1 and TRBJ1-4; D unresolved. This CDR3 contains 13 residues. V was trimmed by 7 bases and J by 4 bases, leaving 13 bases between them. CDR1 SQVTM and CDR2 ANQGSEA come from the germline V gene. CDR3 protein: CSGGGSRNEKLFF. The CDR3, as DNA: TGCAGCGGGGGAGGGTCCCGTAATGAAAAACTGTTTTTT.

This clone showed up just a few times. The gene calls are TRBV9 and TRBJ2-3; D might be TRBD2 (6 bases). There are 13 residues in the CDR3. V shed 7 bases and J shed 0 bases, with 9 bases lying between them. Per the germline V gene, CDR1 is SGDLS and CDR2 is YYNGEE. This chain's CDR3 is CASGLKSTDTQYF. CDR3 DNA sequence: TGTGCCAGCGGACTAAAAAGCACAGATACGCAGTATTTT.

This clone has a handful of counts. The chain recombines TRBV4-3 with TRBJ1-1; D is ambiguous. Trimming stripped 4 bases from V and 6 bases from J, with 15 bases between. CDR3 size: 14 residues. CDR1 and CDR2 from the germline V gene are LGHNA and YSLEER. The CDR3 here is CASSREGAGAEAFF. CDR3 nucleotides: TGCGCCAGCAGCCGGGAGGGCGCGGGAGCTGAAGCTTTCTTT.